The 11 T cell receptor beta chains in this list originate from one sample, sequenced in a study of T cells in Graves' hyperthyroidism and ophthalmopathy. Amplification yielded TCR beta CDR3 regions, with RNA transcripts as the source. In the first-round RT-PCR of the TCR CDR3, the HTBI primer set was used. Using its own MiXCR run on the multiplex PCR reads, TCRdb lists one record per CDR3 protein. This sample yields fewer than 650,000 distinct CDR3 sequences, of which approximately 15% are seen a single time; over 6% belongs to the top ten. The sample consisted of blood. All receptors come from a young woman with Graves' ophthalmopathy.

This clonotype was found a few times. V and J are TRBV4-3 and TRBJ2-7, with 7 bases identical to TRBD2. The germline CDR1 and CDR2 sequences are LGHNA and YSLEER. V was clipped by 4 bases and J by 0 bases; unmatched bases: 3. The CDR3 runs 14 residues. The DNA for the CDR3 is TGCGCCAGCAGCCGGGGACTATTCTCCTACGAGCAGTACTTC. Its translation: CASSRGLFSYEQYF.

V usage is TRBV4-1 and J usage is TRBJ2-7, with TRBD1 as a possible D gene (5 bases). This CDR3 contains 14 residues. Trimming pared 3 bases from V and 2 bases from J, leaving 11 bases between. Germline V gene sequence: CDR1 MGHRA, CDR2 YSYEKL. CDR3 bases: TGCGCCAGCAGCCACCCTACAGGTACCTACGAGCAGTACTTC. Translation: CASSHPTGTYEQYF.

This clonotype was recorded many times. V and J are TRBV27 and TRBJ1-5, with TRBD1 as a possible D gene (5 bases). The V and J ends lost 7 bases and 6 bases respectively, with 13 bases between them. Germline V gene lookup returns CDR1 MNHEY and CDR2 SMNVEV (reference sequence). This CDR3 contains 13 residues. The CDR3 nucleotides read TGTGCCAGCAAACGGTCAGGGCCTCAGCCCCAGCATTTT. Translation gives CASKRSGPQPQHF.

V and J are TRBV10-3 and TRBJ1-4; weak D call: TRBD1 (6 bases). V was pared by 4 bases and J by 2 bases, with 11 bases between. The germline gives CDR1 ENHRY, CDR2 SYGVKD. The CDR3 totals 15 residues. This CDR3 reads CAISASGATNEKLFF. The DNA of the CDR3 is TGTGCCATCAGTGCGTCAGGGGCCACTAATGAAAAACTGTTTTTT.

The J gene is TRBJ2-3, the V gene TRBV7-2; 9 nucleotides match TRBD2. Per germline, CDR1 SGHTA and CDR2 FQGNSA. The CDR3 contains 15 residues. With V trimmed by 7 bases and J by 3 bases, 8 bases remained unmatched. Here the CDR3 DNA reads TGTGCCAGCAACCCAGGGCGGGAGGGAACAGATACGCAGTATTTT. It codes for CASNPGREGTDTQYF. The variable domain in full, with the rest retrieved from reference TRBV7-2 and TRBJ2-3, is GAGVSQSPSNKVTEKGKDVELRCDPISGHTALYWYRQSLGQGLEFLIYFQGNSAPDKSGLPSDRFSAERTGGSVSTLTIQRTQQEDSAVYLCASNPGREGTDTQYFGPGTRLTVL.

V is TRBV28 and J is TRBJ2-2; the D gene is possibly TRBD2 (5 bases). The CDR3 totals 12 residues. The ends were cut back, 7 bases at V and 5 bases at J, with 8 bases in the middle. Germline V gene sequence: CDR1 MDHEN, CDR2 SYDVKM. In DNA form, the CDR3 reads TGTGCCAGCACGGGGTTAACCGGGGAGCTGTTTTTT. Its translation is CASTGLTGELFF.

This clonotype was counted many times. The V and J genes are TRBV5-1 and TRBJ2-2; D gene uncertain. Trimming took 5 bases from V and 4 from J, leaving 15 bases between them. Germline V gene lookup returns CDR1 SGHRS and CDR2 YFSETQ. This CDR3 spans 15 amino acids. The CDR3 loop reads CASSFSSRGTGELFF. CDR3 nucleotides: TGCGCCAGCAGTTTCTCATCACGAGGCACCGGGGAGCTGTTTTTT.

The chain carries TRBV30 and TRBJ1-1; no reliable D call. This CDR3 comprises 11 residues. V was pared by 3 bases and J by 11 bases, with 13 bases between. The germline V gene encodes CDR1 GTSNPN and CDR2 SVGIG (reference sequence). The CDR3 spells CAWREIGGAFF. For the CDR3, the DNA is TGTGCCTGGAGGGAGATTGGCGGGGCTTTCTTT.

The gene calls are TRBV7-3 and TRBJ2-1; 14 nucleotides align to TRBD2. The CDR3 totals 17 residues. V was clipped by 5 bases and J by 13 bases; unmatched bases: 16. Germline loops: CDR1 SGHTA, CDR2 FQGTGA. The CDR3 nucleotides are TGTGCCAGCAGCCAAACAAGACTAGCGGGAGGGCCAGGTGAACAGTTCTTC. It is translated as CASSQTRLAGGPGEQFF.

Many counts were recorded for this clonotype. The J gene is TRBJ2-7, the V gene TRBV6-1, with a possible D match to TRBD1 (5 bases). Germline values: CDR1 MNHNS, CDR2 SASEGT. The CDR3 extends over 16 amino acids. V dropped 6 bases and J dropped 2 bases, with 20 bases sitting between them. For the CDR3, the DNA is TGTGCCAGCAGGGCCGCGGATCAGGGTCCCACCTACGAGCAGTACTTC. Protein sequence: CASRAADQGPTYEQYF.

This clonotype was recorded a few times. The V gene is TRBV7-6, the J gene TRBJ2-2; unclear D gene. Germline V CDR1 and CDR2: SGHVS, FNYEAQ. V was cut by 5 bases and J by 6 bases, with 10 bases left in between. This CDR3 spans 13 amino acids. CDR3 in DNA: TGTGCCAGCAGCCTCAATCACCCCGGGGAGCTGTTTTTT. This translates into CASSLNHPGELFF.